The present T cell receptor (beta chain) was sequenced within a study of tumor-infiltrating lymphocytes in oesophageal squamous cell carcinoma (dated by TCRdb to 2016 to 2017). There are many counts of this clonotype. This receptor's antigen is unknown. It has no much larger one-base neighbor in the sample; base qualities were not kept. From a lookup of the germline V gene, CDR1 and CDR2 are SGHRS and YFSETQ. The trim is 3 bases for V and 4 bases for J, with a gap of 11 bases between the germline ends. Counted from cysteine to phenylalanine, this CDR3 has 15 amino acids. CDR3 DNA only is kept here, 45 bases in frame from base 1. Libraries came from PCR. The sequencer listed for this sample is Illumina HiSeq 2000. TCRdb handled the public reads itself, with Q25 trimming in fastp and clone calling in MiXCR, and kept productive beta chains. Records with the same CDR3 protein are collapsed into one entry carrying the most frequent genes and DNA. The sample data list about 18,000 distinct CDR3 sequences, and 40% to 45% of these were observed just once. Roughly 40% of the sample goes to the ten largest clones.

This TCR was sampled from a female donor with esophageal squamous cell carcinoma. The receptor chain draws on TRBV5-1 and TRBJ2-6; the D gene is perhaps TRBD1, on 5 matching bases. The sample taken for sequencing was blood. The DNA sequence is given as TGCGCCAGCAGCTCGCAGGGTTCCGGGGCCAACGTCCTGACTTTC. This encodes CASSSQGSGANVLTF.